This T cell receptor beta chain comes out of a study of blood T cell repertoires in COVID-19. Looking at the study overall: The study drew acute and convalescent COVID-19 samples from the United States, Italy and Spain. The cDNA or gDNA used as material had been derived from T cells, B-cell-depleted T cells, or PBMCs.

The authors' processing: Amplification of reference gene primers was used by the study to estimate nucleated cell counts. Method: immunoSEQ multiplex PCR; TCRdb's copy keeps in-frame clones and lacks some. V, J and clone size are taken as reported in that table, and D and trimming were inferred from the DNA itself. The table records roughly 200,000 clones, around 85% of them present only once. Looked up from germline, CDR1 is SGHTA and CDR2 is FQGTGA. V was clipped by 0 bases and J by 5 bases, with 10 bases between them. The CDR3 sequence is 14 residues long. V usage is TRBV7-3 and J usage is TRBJ1-1; D not certain. Specimen: peripheral blood. This receptor was taken from an older woman with acute or convalescent COVID-19. Here the CDR3 DNA reads TGTGCCAGCAGCTTAACTGGCGGAGGAACTGAAGCTTTCTTT. Amino acids: CASSLTGGGTEAFF.